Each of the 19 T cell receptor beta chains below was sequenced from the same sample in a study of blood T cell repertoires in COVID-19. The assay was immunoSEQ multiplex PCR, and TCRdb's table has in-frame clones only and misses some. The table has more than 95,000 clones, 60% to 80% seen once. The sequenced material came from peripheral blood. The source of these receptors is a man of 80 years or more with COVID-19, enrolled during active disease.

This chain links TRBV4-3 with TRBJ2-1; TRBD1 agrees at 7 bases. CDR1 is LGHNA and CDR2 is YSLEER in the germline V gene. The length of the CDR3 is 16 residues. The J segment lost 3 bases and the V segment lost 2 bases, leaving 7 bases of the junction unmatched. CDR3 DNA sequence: TGCGCCAGCAGCCAAACGGGACAGTGGTACTACAATGAGCAGTTCTTC. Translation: CASSQTGQWYYNEQFF.

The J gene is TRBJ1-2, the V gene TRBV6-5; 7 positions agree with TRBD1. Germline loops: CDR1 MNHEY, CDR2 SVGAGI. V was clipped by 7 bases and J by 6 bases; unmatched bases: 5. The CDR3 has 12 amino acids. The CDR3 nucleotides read TGTGCCAGCACCGCCGACAGGGATGGCTACACCTTC. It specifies CASTADRDGYTF.

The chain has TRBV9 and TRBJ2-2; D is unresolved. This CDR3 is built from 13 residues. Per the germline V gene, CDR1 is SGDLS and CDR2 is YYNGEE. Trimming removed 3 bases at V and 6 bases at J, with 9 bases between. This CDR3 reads CASSAQEAGELFF. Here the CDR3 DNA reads TGTGCCAGCAGCGCCCAGGAAGCCGGGGAGCTGTTTTTT.

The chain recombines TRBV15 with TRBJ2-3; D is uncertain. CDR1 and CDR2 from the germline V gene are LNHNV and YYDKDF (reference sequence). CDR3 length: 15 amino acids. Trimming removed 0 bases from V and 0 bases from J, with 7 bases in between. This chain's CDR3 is CATSRDGGSTDTQYF. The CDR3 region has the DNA TGTGCCACCAGCAGAGATGGCGGTAGCACAGATACGCAGTATTTT.

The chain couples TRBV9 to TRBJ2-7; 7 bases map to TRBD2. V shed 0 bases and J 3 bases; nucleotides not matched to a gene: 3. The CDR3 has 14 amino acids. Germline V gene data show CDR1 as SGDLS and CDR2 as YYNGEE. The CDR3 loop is CASSVGGGDYEQYF. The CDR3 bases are TGTGCCAGCAGCGTAGGGGGAGGGGACTACGAGCAGTACTTC.

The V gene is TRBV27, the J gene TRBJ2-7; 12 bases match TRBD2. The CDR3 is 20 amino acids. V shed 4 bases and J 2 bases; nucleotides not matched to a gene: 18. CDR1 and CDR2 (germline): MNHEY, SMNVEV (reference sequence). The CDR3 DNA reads TGTGCCAGCAGTTACAAGGGGACTAGCGGGTCCAGGCAGAACCCCTACGAGCAGTACTTC. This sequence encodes CASSYKGTSGSRQNPYEQYF.

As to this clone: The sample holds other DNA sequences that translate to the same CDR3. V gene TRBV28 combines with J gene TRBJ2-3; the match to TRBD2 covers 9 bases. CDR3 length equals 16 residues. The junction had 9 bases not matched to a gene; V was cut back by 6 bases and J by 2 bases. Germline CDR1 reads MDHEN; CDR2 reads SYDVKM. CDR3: CASSLGLAGPTDTQYF. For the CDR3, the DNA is TGTGCCAGCAGCCTGGGGCTAGCGGGACCCACAGATACGCAGTATTTT.

CDR3 DNA: TGCGGGCCGAGATTGGAGGACACCATATATTTT. Translated, it gives CGPRLEDTIYF. The V call is TRBV20-1, the J call TRBJ1-3; unclear D gene. CDR1 is DFQATT, CDR2 SNEGSKA, per germline (reference sequence). This CDR3 contains 11 residues.

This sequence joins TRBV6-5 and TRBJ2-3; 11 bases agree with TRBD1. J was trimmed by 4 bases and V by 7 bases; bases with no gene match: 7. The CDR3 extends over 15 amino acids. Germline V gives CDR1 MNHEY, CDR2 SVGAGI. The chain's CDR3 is CASNAGQGASDTQYF. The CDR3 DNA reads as TGTGCCAGCAACGCCGGACAGGGGGCATCAGATACGCAGTATTTT.

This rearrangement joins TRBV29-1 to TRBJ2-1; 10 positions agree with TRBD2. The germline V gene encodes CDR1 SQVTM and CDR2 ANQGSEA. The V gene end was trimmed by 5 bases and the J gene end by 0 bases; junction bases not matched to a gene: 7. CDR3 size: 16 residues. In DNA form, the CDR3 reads TGCAGCGTTCGACTAGCGGGCACCTACTCCTACAATGAGCAGTTCTTC. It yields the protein CSVRLAGTYSYNEQFF.

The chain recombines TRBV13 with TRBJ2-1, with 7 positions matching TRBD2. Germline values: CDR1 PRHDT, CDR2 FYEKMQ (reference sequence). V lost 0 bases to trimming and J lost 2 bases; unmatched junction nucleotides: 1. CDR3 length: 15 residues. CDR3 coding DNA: TGTGCCAGCAGCTTAGGGCTAGCGGCCTACAATGAGCAGTTCTTC. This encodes CASSLGLAAYNEQFF.

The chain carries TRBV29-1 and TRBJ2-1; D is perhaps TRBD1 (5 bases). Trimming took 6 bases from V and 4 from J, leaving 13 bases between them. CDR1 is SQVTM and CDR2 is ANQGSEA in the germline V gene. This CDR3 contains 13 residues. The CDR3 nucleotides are TGCAGCGTAACTGCAACAGGTTACAATGAGCAGTTCTTC. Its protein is CSVTATGYNEQFF.

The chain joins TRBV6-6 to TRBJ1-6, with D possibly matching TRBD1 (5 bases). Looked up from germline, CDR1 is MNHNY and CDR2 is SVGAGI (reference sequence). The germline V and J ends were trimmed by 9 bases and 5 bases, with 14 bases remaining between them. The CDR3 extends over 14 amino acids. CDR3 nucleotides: TGTGCCAGTCACGGGGGGGATAATAATTCACCCCTCCACTTT. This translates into CASHGGDNNSPLHF.

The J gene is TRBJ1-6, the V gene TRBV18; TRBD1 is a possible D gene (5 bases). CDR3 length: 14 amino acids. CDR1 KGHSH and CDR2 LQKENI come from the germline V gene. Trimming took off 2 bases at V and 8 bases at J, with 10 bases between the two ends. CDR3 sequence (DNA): TGTGCCAGCTCACCAGGGCAGGGCGATTCACCCCTCCACTTT. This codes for CASSPGQGDSPLHF.

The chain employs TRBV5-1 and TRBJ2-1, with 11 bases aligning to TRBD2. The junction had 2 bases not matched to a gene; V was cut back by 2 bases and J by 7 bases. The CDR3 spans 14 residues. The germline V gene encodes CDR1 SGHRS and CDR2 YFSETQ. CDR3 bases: TGCGCCAGCAGCTTCCCTAGCGGGAGGAATGAGCAGTTCTTC. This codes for CASSFPSGRNEQFF.

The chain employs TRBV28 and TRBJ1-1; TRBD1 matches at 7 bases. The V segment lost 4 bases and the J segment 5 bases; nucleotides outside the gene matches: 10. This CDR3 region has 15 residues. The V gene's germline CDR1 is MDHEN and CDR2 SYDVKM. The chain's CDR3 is CASSSTGRGRTEAFF. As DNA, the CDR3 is TGTGCCAGCAGTTCGACAGGGCGCGGTAGGACTGAAGCTTTCTTT.

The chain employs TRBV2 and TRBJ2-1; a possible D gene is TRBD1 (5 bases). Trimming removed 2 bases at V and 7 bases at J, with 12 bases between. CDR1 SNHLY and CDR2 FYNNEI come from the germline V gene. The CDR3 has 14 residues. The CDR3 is CASSEFQGRNEQFF. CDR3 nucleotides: TGTGCCAGCAGTGAATTTCAGGGTAGGAATGAGCAGTTCTTC.

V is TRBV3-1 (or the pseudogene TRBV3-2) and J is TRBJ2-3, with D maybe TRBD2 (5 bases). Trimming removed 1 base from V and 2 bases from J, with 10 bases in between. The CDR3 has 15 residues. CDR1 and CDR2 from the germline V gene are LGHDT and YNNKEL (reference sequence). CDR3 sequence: CASSQAAGVTDTQYF. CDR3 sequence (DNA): TGTGCCAGCAGCCAAGCGGCCGGGGTCACAGATACGCAGTATTTT.

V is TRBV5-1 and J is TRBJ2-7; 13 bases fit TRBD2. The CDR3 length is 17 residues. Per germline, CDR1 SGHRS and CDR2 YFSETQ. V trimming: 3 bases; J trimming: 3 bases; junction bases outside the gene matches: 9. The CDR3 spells CASSSPPGTSGIYEQYF. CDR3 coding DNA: TGCGCCAGCAGCTCCCCGCCCGGGACTAGCGGGATCTACGAGCAGTACTTC.